Each of the 13 T cell receptor beta chains below was sequenced from the same sample in a study of blood T cell repertoires in COVID-19. Using immunoSEQ multiplex PCR, the repertoire was profiled, and TCRdb retains in-frame clones only, with some absent. The table records around 200,000 clones, roughly 83% of them present only once. The sequencing input was PBMCs or T cells enriched from blood (not recorded which). The receptors originated from a woman aged 30 to 39 who had recovered from COVID-19.

The rearrangement joins TRBV10-3 to TRBJ2-5, with D possibly matching TRBD1 (6 bases). The CDR3 extends over 18 amino acids. The V end was cut by 0 bases, the J end by 2 bases, with 19 bases between. Germline lookup yields CDR1 ENHRY and CDR2 SYGVKD. The CDR3 DNA is TGTGCCATCAGTGAGTCGACCCCGGACAGAATGTTTCAAGAGACCCAGTACTTC. It is translated as CAISESTPDRMFQETQYF.

The chain joins TRBV5-1 to TRBJ1-1; TRBD1 might be the D (5 bases). The CDR3 loop spans 15 amino acids. Between the trimmed V and J ends, which lost 4 bases and 5 bases, there was a span of 18 bases. The germline CDR1 and CDR2 sequences are SGHRS and YFSETQ. The CDR3 coding sequence is TGCGCCAGCAGCACCGGGGGAGGGGTAGGAACTGAAGCTTTCTTT. Translated: CASSTGGGVGTEAFF.

The gene calls are TRBV5-1 and TRBJ2-3; D is perhaps TRBD2 (6 bases). CDR1 SGHRS and CDR2 YFSETQ come from the germline V gene. CDR3 size: 18 residues. Trimming pared 3 bases from V and 4 bases from J, leaving 24 bases between. This CDR3 reads CASSSGFPGTLGADTQYF. CDR3 sequence (DNA): TGCGCCAGCAGCTCCGGATTTCCCGGGACTCTAGGGGCAGATACGCAGTATTTT.

This chain connects TRBV7-2 to TRBJ2-3; maybe TRBD2 (5 bases). V was trimmed by 3 bases and J by 0 bases, leaving 10 bases between them. Germline CDR1 is SGHTA and CDR2 is FQGNSA. The CDR3 has 15 residues. The CDR3 DNA sequence: TGTGCCAGCAGCTTCCAGACTACTAGCACAGATACGCAGTATTTT. It codes for CASSFQTTSTDTQYF.

This clone was observed a single time. The chain couples TRBV12-3 or TRBV12-4 to TRBJ1-4; D not certain. V was cut by 3 bases and J by 7 bases, with 6 bases left in between. There are 12 residues in the CDR3. This chain's CDR3 is CASSFSAEKLFF. CDR3 coding DNA: TGTGCCAGCAGTTTTAGCGCTGAAAAACTGTTTTTT.

The chain links TRBV5-1 to TRBJ1-3, with no clear D. This CDR3 is 14 amino acids long. Trimming removed 2 bases at V and 3 bases at J, with 9 bases between. Germline-derived CDR1 and CDR2 are SGHRS and YFSETQ. The CDR3 loop is CASSFLGGGNTIYF. In DNA, the CDR3 is TGCGCCAGCAGCTTTCTCGGAGGTGGAAACACCATATATTTT.

The chain combines TRBV11-2 with TRBJ2-3; 12 bases are shared with TRBD1. The CDR3 is 15 amino acids. Germline CDR1 and CDR2: SGHAT and FQNNGV. The trim removed 3 bases at V and 4 bases at J, leaving 2 bases unmatched. The DNA for the CDR3 is TGTGCCAGCAGCTTCCGGGACAGGGGGCCAGATACGCAGTATTTT. Amino acids: CASSFRDRGPDTQYF.

V is TRBV6-5 and J is TRBJ2-7; D gene unclear. This CDR3 has 13 amino acids. V was pared by 7 bases and J by 0 bases, with 10 bases between. Germline loops: CDR1 MNHEY, CDR2 SVGAGI. CDR3 protein: CASTTSNSYEQYF. The CDR3 DNA is TGTGCCAGCACAACTTCCAACTCCTACGAGCAGTACTTC.

The CDR3 DNA sequence: TGTGCCAGCAGCGGGGGGGTAGATACGCAGTATTTT. It encodes CASSGGVDTQYF. The genes are TRBV9 and TRBJ2-3; tentatively, D is TRBD2 (6 bases). The CDR3 runs to 12 residues. The V end lost 3 bases, the J end lost 5 bases, and 7 bases lay between the germline ends. CDR1 and CDR2 (germline): SGDLS, YYNGEE.

The J gene is TRBJ1-1, the V gene TRBV21-1; TRBD1, as called in the table, went unchecked against the DNA. TRBV21-1 has pseudogene status. The CDR3 is 17 residues long. For the CDR3, the DNA is TGTGCCAGCAGCAAATACTCCTTAGGGGGTACGGGCACTGAAGCTTTCTTT. Protein sequence: CASSKYSLGGTGTEAFF.

The gene calls are TRBV30 and TRBJ2-7; 7 nucleotides align to TRBD1. With V trimmed by 2 bases and J by 2 bases, 15 bases remained unmatched. The CDR3 contains 17 residues. Germline V gives CDR1 GTSNPN, CDR2 SVGIG (reference sequence). The CDR3 DNA reads as TGTGCCTGGAGTAGCGGCGTTGGCAGGGGGTCGACCTACGAGCAGTACTTC. Translating it yields CAWSSGVGRGSTYEQYF. The full variable domain, completed using reference TRBV30 and TRBJ2-7, is SQTIHQWPATLVQPVGSPLSLECTVEGTSNPNLYWYRQAAGRGLQLLFYSVGIGQISSEVPQNLSASRPQDRQFILSSKKLLLSDSGFYLCAWSSGVGRGSTYEQYFGPGTRLTVT.

The rearrangement links TRBV19 to TRBJ1-5; D is uncertain. CDR1 is LNHDA and CDR2 is SQIVND in the germline V gene (reference sequence). The V end lost 5 bases, the J end lost 12 bases, and 14 bases lay between the germline ends. This CDR3 contains 12 residues. This chain's CDR3 is CASSADPAGQHF. The CDR3 DNA reads as TGTGCCAGTAGTGCGGACCCGGCGGGCCAGCATTTT.

The table lists this clone with a few counts. The chain employs TRBV6-5 and TRBJ2-2; TRBD2 aligns across 7 bases. J was trimmed by 0 bases and V by 2 bases; bases with no gene match: 3. Germline V CDR1 and CDR2: MNHEY, SVGAGI. The CDR3 consists of 16 residues. CDR3 coding DNA: TGTGCCAGCAGTTACCTCACTAGCGCGAACACCGGGGAGCTGTTTTTT. It yields the protein CASSYLTSANTGELFF.